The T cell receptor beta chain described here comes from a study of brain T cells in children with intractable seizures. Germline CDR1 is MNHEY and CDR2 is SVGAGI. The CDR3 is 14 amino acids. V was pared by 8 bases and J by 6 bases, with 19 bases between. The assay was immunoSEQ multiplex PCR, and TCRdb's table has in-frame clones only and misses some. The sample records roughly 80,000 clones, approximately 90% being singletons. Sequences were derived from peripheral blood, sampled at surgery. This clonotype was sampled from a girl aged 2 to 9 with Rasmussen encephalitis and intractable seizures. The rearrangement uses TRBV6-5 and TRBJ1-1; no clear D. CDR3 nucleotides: TGTGCCAGCGGTCATGGGGTGGAGGGTTCTGAAGCTTTCTTT. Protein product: CASGHGVEGSEAFF.